The present T cell receptor beta chain was sequenced within a study of early T cells in non-severe SARS-CoV-2 infection. The TCR library protocol attached unique molecular identifiers to the individual cDNA molecules. TCRdb used MiXCR to reprocess the 5' RACE reads, holding one entry per CDR3 protein. Here the sample spans fewer than 55,000 distinct CDR3 sequences, under 7.5% being singletons. Trimming cost V 5 bases and J 2 bases; bases outside gene matches: 6. Looked up from germline, CDR1 is DFQATT and CDR2 is SNEGSKA (reference sequence). The CDR3 runs 14 residues. This clonotype was found a few times.

The chain carries TRBV20-1 and TRBJ2-7, with 10 bases identical to TRBD2. Sequenced sample: whole blood. The source of this sequence is an adult who was a healthcare worker with PCR-confirmed SARS-CoV-2 infection or an uninfected control (not recorded which). CDR3 sequence: CSAALAGSTYEQYF. The CDR3 DNA reads as TGCAGTGCTGCACTAGCGGGGTCGACCTACGAGCAGTACTTC.